This entry concerns a single T cell receptor beta chain. The data were taken from a study of T-cell memory formation after mild COVID-19. Overall study: For the most part, TCR clusters were specific to one donor.

One entry per CDR3 protein results from TCRdb running MiXCR on the 5' RACE reads. The sample has hundreds of thousands of distinct CDR3 sequences, approximately 18% seen once. Between the trimmed V and J ends, which lost 4 bases and 5 bases, there was a span of 21 bases. This CDR3 region has 16 residues. Germline CDR1 reads SGHRS; CDR2 reads YFSETQ. The chain links TRBV5-1 to TRBJ2-5; D remains unclear. The clonotype comes from an adult woman who had mild COVID-19 (a few samples of this study predate the infection). Cell type and time point are not known. Sample: PBMCs or a T cell subset sorted from them (not recorded which). The CDR3 loop reads CASSPESWVSGETQYF. DNA for the CDR3: TGCGCCAGCAGCCCCGAGTCTTGGGTGTCTGGGGAGACCCAGTACTTC.